Each of the 30 T cell receptor beta chains below was sequenced from the same sample in a study of cytomegalovirus exposure and HLA in healthy donors. Primers for the PCR totalled 60 Vbeta and 13 Jbeta. Produced via immunoSEQ multiplex PCR; TCRdb's table is partial and in-frame only. The data hold about 160,000 clones, with 70% to 80% observed a single time. Source material: PBMCs. These receptors were taken from a human donor in good health.

This clone was detected a few times. The J gene is TRBJ2-2, the V gene TRBV5-1, with 7 bases matching TRBD2. The CDR3 is 16 residues long. V shed 4 bases, J shed 5 bases, and the junction held 11 bases outside the gene matches. The germline gives CDR1 SGHRS, CDR2 YFSETQ. Here the CDR3 reads CASSNRSGFSTGELFF. The CDR3 DNA is TGCGCCAGCAGCAACCGTAGCGGGTTCTCTACCGGGGAGCTGTTTTTT.

The gene calls are TRBV7-2 and TRBJ1-2; possibly TRBD1 for D (5 bases). The germline V gene encodes CDR1 SGHTA and CDR2 FQGNSA. The V gene lost 1 base and the J gene lost 8 bases, with 17 bases spanning the gap. This CDR3 is 15 amino acids long. The CDR3 loop is CASSLGSIQGSGYTF. The CDR3 DNA reads as TGTGCCAGCAGCTTAGGATCGATCCAGGGTAGCGGCTACACCTTC.

The rearrangement joins TRBV7-9 to TRBJ1-1; the match to TRBD1 covers 7 bases. Germline V gives CDR1 SEHNR, CDR2 FQNEAQ (reference sequence). This CDR3 spans 14 amino acids. V trimming: 7 bases; J trimming: 1 base; junction bases outside the gene matches: 6. Here the CDR3 DNA reads TGTGCCAGCACCCGGACAGGTGAGAACACTGAAGCTTTCTTT. It encodes CASTRTGENTEAFF.

A remark on this clone: Compared with germline, one end of the junction differs, possibly owing to a read error. This chain uses TRBV30 with TRBJ1-2; 7 bases fit TRBD1. This CDR3 has 13 amino acids. Germline CDR1 and CDR2: GTSNPN and SVGIG (reference sequence). The CDR3 DNA reads TGTGCCTGGAATCACAGGGGAAACTATGGCTACCCCTTC. Encoded protein: CAWNHRGNYGYPF.

The chain employs TRBV4-1 and TRBJ2-3, with D possibly being TRBD1 (5 bases). Germline V gene lookup returns CDR1 MGHRA and CDR2 YSYEKL. The CDR3 totals 17 residues. The germline V and J ends were trimmed by 1 base and 10 bases, with 24 bases remaining between them. The CDR3 bases are TGCGCCAGCAGCCAAGGTGTCCTTATGACAGTCAGATACGCGCAGTATTTT. The encoded protein is CASSQGVLMTVRYAQYF.

CDR3: CASSWTGRDPTNEKLFF. CDR3 in DNA: TGCGCCAGCAGCTGGACGGGGAGGGACCCGACAAATGAAAAACTGTTTTTT. This chain uses TRBV5-1 with TRBJ1-4; a weak D match, TRBD1 (5 bases). Germline V gives CDR1 SGHRS, CDR2 YFSETQ. V was clipped by 3 bases and J by 5 bases, with 20 bases between them. CDR3 length equals 17 residues.

The chain employs TRBV9 and TRBJ2-1; a weak D match, TRBD2 (6 bases). CDR3 length: 17 amino acids. Trimming left V 0 bases short and J 9 bases short, with 22 bases between. In germline, CDR1 is SGDLS, CDR2 YYNGEE. CDR3 sequence: CASSVAHVAGLTSEQFF. In DNA form, the CDR3 reads TGTGCCAGCAGCGTAGCTCACGTGGCGGGACTTACGTCTGAGCAGTTCTTC.

For this clone: Different DNA sequences within this sample yield the same CDR3. This chain joins TRBV28 and TRBJ1-5; D gene ambiguous. The CDR3 runs 12 residues. Germline V lookup: CDR1 MDHEN, CDR2 SYDVKM. The germline V and J ends were trimmed by 6 bases and 4 bases, with 7 bases remaining between them. The DNA of the CDR3 is TGTGCCAGCAGCCCCTTTAATCAGCCCCAGCATTTT. It codes for CASSPFNQPQHF.

This rearrangement joins TRBV11-2 to TRBJ1-2; no definite D call. The CDR3 has 16 amino acids. V was clipped by 5 bases and J by 4 bases, with 20 bases between them. Germline V gene data show CDR1 as SGHAT and CDR2 as FQNNGV. CDR3 nucleotide sequence: TGTGCCAGCAGCCAGCAGCTGAGGGCAGGAGGCTATGGCTACACCTTC. This translates into CASSQQLRAGGYGYTF.

The V gene is TRBV7-9, the J gene TRBJ2-5; D might be TRBD2 (5 bases). The V and J ends lost 1 base and 0 bases respectively, with 6 bases between them. This CDR3 has 14 amino acids. Germline CDR1 SEHNR, CDR2 FQNEAQ (reference sequence). The CDR3 region is CASSLGRYQETQYF. The CDR3 DNA reads TGTGCCAGCAGCTTAGGGAGGTACCAAGAGACCCAGTACTTC.

This clone was detected a few times. This sequence joins TRBV2 and TRBJ1-4; 9 nucleotides align to TRBD1. V shed 6 bases, J shed 7 bases, and the junction held 9 bases outside the gene matches. CDR3 size: 15 residues. Germline V gene lookup returns CDR1 SNHLY and CDR2 FYNNEI. The CDR3 loop reads CASRTPDRGSEKLFF. CDR3 in DNA: TGTGCCAGCAGGACCCCTGACAGGGGGAGTGAAAAACTGTTTTTT.

The chain links TRBV4-3 to TRBJ2-5; TRBD1 agrees at 8 bases. V lost 0 bases, J lost 9 bases, and 12 bases stayed unmatched. The CDR3 is made up of 16 amino acids. Germline values: CDR1 LGHNA, CDR2 YSLEER. Written as DNA, the CDR3 is TGCGCCAGCAGCCAAGATAATTCGGGGACAGGTTGGGCCCAGTACTTC. It encodes CASSQDNSGTGWAQYF.

This chain uses TRBV7-2 with TRBJ2-2, with 7 bases matching TRBD1. The CDR3 length is 14 residues. V lost 3 bases to trimming and J lost 5 bases; unmatched junction nucleotides: 3. Germline V gives CDR1 SGHTA, CDR2 FQGNSA. CDR3 DNA sequence: TGTGCCAGCAGCTTGGAACAGGGGACCGGGGAGCTGTTTTTT. Amino acid sequence: CASSLEQGTGELFF.

The chain joins TRBV7-3 to TRBJ2-1; D is unclear. V was pared by 2 bases and J by 9 bases, with 14 bases between. The CDR3 loop spans 14 amino acids. The germline CDR1 and CDR2 sequences are SGHTA and FQGTGA. The CDR3 DNA reads as TGTGCCAGCAGCTTATCCTCCCCCGGCGGTGAGCAGTTCTTC. This encodes CASSLSSPGGEQFF.

This chain links TRBV28 with TRBJ2-5; the match to TRBD2 covers 9 bases. J was trimmed by 5 bases and V by 5 bases; bases with no gene match: 9. The CDR3 totals 15 residues. The germline V gene encodes CDR1 MDHEN and CDR2 SYDVKM. The CDR3 protein is CASSALAGPLETQYF. CDR3 DNA: TGTGCCAGCAGTGCCCTAGCGGGGCCCCTGGAGACCCAGTACTTC.

The chain recombines TRBV2 with TRBJ2-2; D call uncertain. Trimming removed 4 bases at V and 2 bases at J, with 8 bases between. The CDR3 length is 14 residues. The germline V gene has CDR1 SNHLY and CDR2 FYNNEI. The CDR3 region has the DNA TGTGCCAGCAGTGGGTTCACAAACACCGGGGAGCTGTTTTTT. Protein: CASSGFTNTGELFF.

The chain uses TRBV13 and TRBJ2-5; 8 nucleotides align to TRBD2. The CDR3 runs 16 residues. The ends lost 5 bases at V and 5 bases at J; junction bases unmatched: 13. CDR1 and CDR2 (germline): PRHDT, FYEKMQ (reference sequence). The CDR3 loop is CASSPRGAGVPETQYF. The CDR3 DNA reads TGTGCCAGCAGCCCCAGGGGAGCGGGGGTCCCTGAGACCCAGTACTTC.

V and J are TRBV19 and TRBJ1-2; 8 bases match TRBD1. CDR1 and CDR2 from the germline V gene are LNHDA and SQIVND (reference sequence). The CDR3 is 15 amino acids. Germline trimming cut 4 bases from V and 5 bases from J; bases unmatched to any gene: 9. The CDR3 nucleotides read TGTGCCAGTAGTAAACCCGGACAGGGCTCATATGGCTACACCTTC. Protein: CASSKPGQGSYGYTF.

The chain couples TRBV5-6 to TRBJ2-1, with D maybe TRBD1 (6 bases). V lost 4 bases, J lost 1 base, and 12 bases lay in between. This CDR3 is built from 15 residues. Germline V lookup: CDR1 SGHDT, CDR2 YYEEEE. The CDR3 sequence: CASSRDIPSYNEQFF. The CDR3 DNA follows: TGTGCCAGCAGCCGGGACATCCCTTCCTACAATGAGCAGTTCTTC.

This chain links TRBV27 with TRBJ1-4, with D possibly matching TRBD1 (5 bases). Germline values: CDR1 MNHEY, CDR2 SMNVEV (reference sequence). The CDR3 loop spans 15 amino acids. V lost 1 base and J 4 bases, leaving 10 bases between the germline ends. The CDR3 region is CASSLWAGINEKLFF. The CDR3 DNA reads as TGTGCCAGCAGTTTATGGGCAGGGATTAATGAAAAACTGTTTTTT. Complete variable domain (other parts from reference TRBV27 and TRBJ1-4): EAQVTQNPRYLITVTGKKLTVTCSQNMNHEYMSWYRQDPGLGLRQIYYSMNVEVTDKGDVPEGYKVSRKEKRNFPLILESPSPNQTSLYFCASSLWAGINEKLFFGSGTQLSVL.

The chain employs TRBV19 and TRBJ2-3; TRBD2 aligns across 13 bases. The CDR3 has 18 residues. CDR1 and CDR2 (germline): LNHDA, SQIVND (reference sequence). V was clipped by 6 bases and J by 4 bases; unmatched bases: 13. In DNA, the CDR3 is TGTGCCAGTAGCGAATACGGACTAGCGGGAGCCAACCCAGATACGCAGTATTTT. It codes for CASSEYGLAGANPDTQYF. The whole variable domain, filled in from reference TRBV19 and TRBJ2-3, reads DGGITQSPKYLFRKEGQNVTLSCEQNLNHDAMYWYRQDPGQGLRLIYYSQIVNDFQKGDIAEGYSVSREKKESFPLTVTSAQKNPTAFYLCASSEYGLAGANPDTQYFGPGTRLTVL.

This clone was seen more than once but under ten times. The J gene is TRBJ1-1, the V gene TRBV6-5, with 8 positions matching TRBD1. This CDR3 comprises 14 residues. Unmatched junction bases numbered 3, after V lost 6 bases and J lost 0 bases. Per germline, CDR1 MNHEY and CDR2 SVGAGI. The CDR3 DNA sequence: TGTGCCAGCAGGACGGACAGGGTGAACACTGAAGCTTTCTTT. This codes for CASRTDRVNTEAFF.

V gene TRBV7-9 combines with J gene TRBJ2-7, with 7 bases that match TRBD1. Germline CDR1 and CDR2: SEHNR and FQNEAQ (reference sequence). The CDR3 runs to 14 residues. V shed 4 bases and J 4 bases; nucleotides not matched to a gene: 7. In DNA, the CDR3 is TGTGCCAGCAGCTCATACAGACAGGGTTACGAGCAGTACTTC. Encoded protein: CASSSYRQGYEQYF.

This sequence joins TRBV27 and TRBJ2-5; a possible D gene is TRBD2 (6 bases). The germline CDR1 and CDR2 sequences are MNHEY and SMNVEV (reference sequence). The V end was cut by 2 bases, the J end by 5 bases, with 15 bases between. There are 15 residues in the CDR3. CDR3 in amino acids: CASSLGGAPWETQYF. DNA for the CDR3: TGTGCCAGCAGTTTAGGAGGGGCGCCCTGGGAGACCCAGTACTTC.

This clone came up a few times. This chain uses TRBV12-5 with TRBJ2-7; D might be TRBD1 (6 bases). CDR1 and CDR2 (germline): LGHNT, FRNRAP. Trimming left V 2 bases short and J 5 bases short, with 10 bases between. CDR3 size: 13 residues. CDR3 nucleotides: TGTGCTAGTGGTTTGAGGGACAACCACGAGCAGTACTTC. Its protein product is CASGLRDNHEQYF.

This clone was recorded only once. The chain uses TRBV2 and TRBJ2-1; D is perhaps TRBD1 (5 bases). Germline V gene sequence: CDR1 SNHLY, CDR2 FYNNEI. The ends were cut back, 7 bases at V and 6 bases at J, with 10 bases in the middle. This CDR3 has 12 residues. For the CDR3, the DNA is TGTGCCAGCACGCAGGGCGGCAATGAGCAGTTCTTC. This translates into CASTQGGNEQFF.

In this sample, this clone turned up once. The rearrangement uses TRBV5-5 and TRBJ2-5, with a tentative D call TRBD1 (6 bases). The V end lost 3 bases, the J end lost 2 bases, and 26 bases lay between the germline ends. This CDR3 has 19 residues. CDR1 is SGHKS and CDR2 is YYEKEE in the germline V gene (reference sequence). CDR3: CASSSPDRRDLWAQETQYF. DNA for the CDR3: TGTGCCAGCAGCTCCCCAGACAGGAGAGATCTCTGGGCACAAGAGACCCAGTACTTC.

The chain combines TRBV7-8 with TRBJ2-7, with 10 bases lining up with TRBD2. The germline V gene has CDR1 SGHVS and CDR2 FQNEAQ. Trimming at V came to 6 bases and at J to 0 bases, leaving 8 bases not matched to a gene. The CDR3 contains 16 residues. This chain's CDR3 is CASRKGGLAASYEQYF. DNA of the CDR3: TGTGCCAGCAGAAAGGGCGGACTAGCGGCCTCCTACGAGCAGTACTTC.

The genes are TRBV2 and TRBJ2-4; the match to TRBD1 covers 10 bases. V trimming: 5 bases; J trimming: 0 bases; junction bases outside the gene matches: 10. The CDR3 spans 18 residues. Germline V gene lookup returns CDR1 SNHLY and CDR2 FYNNEI. The CDR3 loop reads CASSKPPGTGVAKNIQYF. For the CDR3, the DNA is TGTGCCAGCAGTAAGCCCCCTGGGACAGGGGTAGCCAAAAACATTCAGTACTTC.

This chain links TRBV27 with TRBJ2-3; 8 bases fit TRBD1. V was clipped by 2 bases and J by 4 bases; unmatched bases: 5. Germline-derived CDR1 and CDR2 are MNHEY and SMNVEV (reference sequence). The CDR3 runs 15 residues. CDR3 nucleotides: TGTGCCAGCAGTTTACTCGGGACAGGATCAGATACGCAGTATTTT. Protein sequence: CASSLLGTGSDTQYF.